This T cell receptor beta chain was captured by sequencing in a study of blood T cell repertoires in COVID-19. The ends were cut back, 2 bases at V and 0 bases at J, with 10 bases in the middle. The CDR3 spans 15 residues. Germline V lookup: CDR1 LNHNV, CDR2 YYDKDF (reference sequence). Assay used: immunoSEQ multiplex PCR; TCRdb lists only in-frame clones, some missing. The sample consists of 150,000 to 200,000 clones, about 89% of them appearing once. This clone was seen a few times. This sequence was found in a man between 18 and 35 years old who had recovered from COVID-19. Sequencing was performed on peripheral blood. J is TRBJ1-1 and V is TRBV15; D perhaps matches TRBD1 (6 bases). CDR3 bases: TGTGCCACCAGCAGATCCGGACAGATGAACACTGAAGCTTTCTTT. It translates to CATSRSGQMNTEAFF.